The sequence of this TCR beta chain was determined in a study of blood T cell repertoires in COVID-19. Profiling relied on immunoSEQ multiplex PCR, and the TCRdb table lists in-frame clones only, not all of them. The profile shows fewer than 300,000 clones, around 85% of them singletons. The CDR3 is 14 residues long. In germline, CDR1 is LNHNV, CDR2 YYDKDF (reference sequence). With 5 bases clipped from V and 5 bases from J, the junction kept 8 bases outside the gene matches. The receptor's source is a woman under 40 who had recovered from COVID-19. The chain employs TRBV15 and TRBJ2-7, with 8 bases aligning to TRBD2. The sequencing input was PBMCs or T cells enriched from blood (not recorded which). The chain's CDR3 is CATSDRLATNEQYF. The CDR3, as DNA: TGTGCCACCAGCGACCGACTAGCGACGAACGAGCAGTACTTC.